These 22 T cell receptor beta chains were sequenced from one sample in a study of response to subunit inactivated influenza vaccine. TCRdb independently ran MiXCR on the RT-PCR reads; one entry per CDR3 protein. The sample shows more than 700,000 distinct CDR3 sequences, around 20% of them seen only once. The sample here was PBMCs from blood, taken roughly 5 days after vaccination. These receptors were collected from a man aged 45-60 years who received an inactivated influenza vaccine.

The chain carries TRBV3-1 and TRBJ1-1, with D hard to call. CDR1 and CDR2 (germline): LGHDT, YNNKEL (reference sequence). Trimming removed 2 bases at V and 1 base at J, with 8 bases between. The CDR3 spans 14 residues. As DNA, the CDR3 is TGTGCCAGCAGCCAAAGGGTTCCGAACACTGAAGCTTTCTTT. Translation: CASSQRVPNTEAFF.

The gene calls are TRBV7-9 and TRBJ1-1, with TRBD1 as a possible D gene (6 bases). The CDR3 has 13 amino acids. Germline assignment: CDR1 SEHNR and CDR2 FQNEAQ (reference sequence). Deletions cut 8 bases from V and 6 bases from J, with 16 bases between. The chain's CDR3 is CASPPQGPPEAFF. The CDR3 DNA sequence: TGTGCCAGCCCCCCACAGGGCCCACCTGAAGCTTTCTTT. Combining the CDR3 with reference TRBV7-9 and TRBJ1-1 gives the whole variable domain DTGVSQNPRHKITKRGQNVTFRCDPISEHNRLYWYRQTLGQGPEFLTYFQNEAQLEKSRLLSDRFSAERPKGSFSTLEIQRTEQGDSAMYLCASPPQGPPEAFFGQGTRLTVV.

This clonotype has just one count. The chain is built from TRBV11-2 and TRBJ2-2, with TRBD1 matching 10 bases. Losses at the gene ends were 4 bases for V and 4 bases for J; bases not matched to a gene: 21. Germline values: CDR1 SGHAT, CDR2 FQNNGV. This CDR3 spans 21 amino acids. CDR3 coding DNA: TGTGCCAGCAGCTCGAGCCTGAATGTGGGACAGGGGCCCCTTCGCACCGGGGAGCTGTTTTTT. This encodes CASSSSLNVGQGPLRTGELFF.

This clonotype was recorded a few times. The chain couples TRBV5-5 to TRBJ2-7; D is unclear. V gave up 0 bases and J gave up 1 base, with 8 bases separating them. In germline, CDR1 is SGHKS, CDR2 YYEKEE (reference sequence). CDR3 length: 14 residues. CDR3 in DNA: TGTGCCAGCAGCTTGGCACAGATATCCTACGAGCAGTACTTC. Translation gives CASSLAQISYEQYF.

This clonotype has just a few counts. The J gene is TRBJ2-5, the V gene TRBV12-5; D could derive from TRBD1 or TRBD2 (6 bases each). The CDR3 length is 19 residues. From germline, CDR1 is LGHNT and CDR2 FRNRAP. The ends were cut back, 6 bases at V and 0 bases at J, with 26 bases in the middle. The CDR3 DNA reads TGTGCTAGTGGACACACCAGAGAGGGGGGCGTAAGGTACCAAGAGACCCAGTACTTC. As protein: CASGHTREGGVRYQETQYF. The full variable domain, its missing parts supplied by reference TRBV12-5 and TRBJ2-5, is DARVTQTPRHKVTEMGQEVTMRCQPILGHNTVFWYRQTMMQGLELLAYFRNRAPLDDSGMPKDRFSAEMPDATLATLKIQPSEPRDSAVYFCASGHTREGGVRYQETQYFGPGTRLLVL.

The chain combines TRBV6-2 or TRBV6-3 with TRBJ2-1, with unresolved D. Germline CDR1 MNHEY, CDR2 SVGEGT. With 0 bases removed from V and 9 bases from J, the gap between germline ends came to 12 bases. CDR3 length: 14 residues. The CDR3, as DNA: TGTGCCAGCAGTTACTCTCGGGTTTTCATTGAGCAGTTCTTC. Translating gives CASSYSRVFIEQFF.

V gene TRBV28 combines with J gene TRBJ2-5, with D hard to call. Germline CDR1 MDHEN, CDR2 SYDVKM. The CDR3 loop spans 14 amino acids. Trimming stripped 1 base from V and 3 bases from J, with 9 bases between. The CDR3 loop reads CASSLFRQEETQYF. The CDR3 nucleotides read TGTGCCAGCAGTTTATTTAGGCAGGAAGAGACCCAGTACTTC.

This clonotype has a handful of counts. The chain recombines TRBV6-1 with TRBJ2-1; 7 bases fit TRBD2. With 2 bases clipped from V and 3 bases from J, the junction kept 4 bases outside the gene matches. CDR1 is MNHNS, CDR2 SASEGT, per germline. The CDR3 is 15 amino acids. The CDR3 spells CASSEFAGDYNEQFF. The CDR3 DNA reads as TGTGCCAGCAGTGAATTTGCGGGGGACTACAATGAGCAGTTCTTC.

Many counts were recorded for this clonotype. The rearrangement joins TRBV2 to TRBJ2-7, with 15 bases aligning to TRBD2. The V and J ends lost 6 bases and 0 bases, in that order; junction bases with no gene match: 3. The CDR3 has 16 residues. CDR1 is SNHLY, CDR2 FYNNEI, per germline. This chain's CDR3 is CASSGTSGGISYEQYF. The DNA of the CDR3 is TGTGCCAGCAGCGGGACTAGCGGGGGGATCTCCTACGAGCAGTACTTC.

The chain is built from TRBV12-3 or TRBV12-4 and TRBJ2-5, with unresolved D. The CDR3 is 15 residues long. Trimming cost V 6 bases and J 5 bases, with 19 bases left between them. In DNA form, the CDR3 reads TGTGCCAGCAGCAGCCCAGACTCGAGGTGGGAGACCCAGTACTTC. Encoded protein: CASSSPDSRWETQYF.

This chain connects TRBV20-1 to TRBJ2-1; 12 bases map to TRBD2. V shed 7 bases and J 9 bases; nucleotides not matched to a gene: 4. The V gene's germline CDR1 is DFQATT and CDR2 SNEGSKA (reference sequence). This CDR3 spans 12 amino acids. CDR3 amino acids: CSGLAGASEQFF. CDR3 in DNA: TGCAGTGGACTAGCGGGAGCGAGTGAGCAGTTCTTC.

The rearrangement uses TRBV6-6 and TRBJ1-1; D is ambiguous. V was cut by 2 bases and J by 6 bases, with 10 bases left in between. The CDR3 length is 13 residues. Per the germline V gene, CDR1 is MNHNY and CDR2 is SVGAGI (reference sequence). This CDR3 reads CASSYVIGAEAFF. The CDR3 DNA reads as TGTGCCAGCAGTTACGTGATAGGCGCTGAAGCTTTCTTT.

The J gene is TRBJ2-5, the V gene TRBV29-1; no clear D. Germline V CDR1 and CDR2: SQVTM, ANQGSEA. The CDR3 length is 13 residues. V dropped 4 bases and J dropped 0 bases, with 9 bases sitting between them. CDR3: CSVGSNNQETQYF. DNA of the CDR3: TGCAGCGTTGGAAGTAACAACCAAGAGACCCAGTACTTC.

The rearrangement joins TRBV5-1 to TRBJ2-1; D could derive from TRBD1 or TRBD2 (5 bases each). V gave up 3 bases and J gave up 2 bases, with 9 bases separating them. CDR1 is SGHRS and CDR2 is YFSETQ in the germline V gene. The CDR3 is 14 amino acids. CDR3 DNA sequence: TGCGCCAGCAGCTGGGGGAGCGCCTACAATGAGCAGTTCTTC. Its translation: CASSWGSAYNEQFF.

As DNA, the CDR3 is TGTGCCAGCAGTCGGCGGGAGGGGTTCAATGAGCAGTTCTTC. It is translated as CASSRREGFNEQFF. V and J are TRBV7-3 and TRBJ2-1; the match to TRBD2 covers 9 bases. The length of the CDR3 is 14 residues. Germline V CDR1 and CDR2: SGHTA, FQGTGA. The J segment lost 6 bases and the V segment lost 6 bases, leaving 6 bases of the junction unmatched.

This chain links TRBV12-3 or TRBV12-4 with TRBJ2-7, with D unresolved. The CDR3 sequence is 15 residues long. V shed 3 bases and J shed 1 base, with 13 bases lying between them. The CDR3 protein is CASSFGLAHSYEQYF. The CDR3 DNA sequence: TGTGCCAGCAGTTTCGGGTTAGCTCATTCCTACGAGCAGTACTTC.

This clonotype occurred many times. This rearrangement joins TRBV7-6 to TRBJ2-7, with 7 bases matching TRBD2. Trimming at V came to 5 bases and at J to 2 bases, leaving 6 bases not matched to a gene. This CDR3 spans 14 amino acids. Germline V gene lookup returns CDR1 SGHVS and CDR2 FNYEAQ. The CDR3 DNA is TGTGCCAGCAGCCCCGGGACTACCACCTACGAGCAGTACTTC. Protein sequence: CASSPGTTTYEQYF.

This clonotype was seen only a few times. The CDR3 protein is CAIKPGQGRANYGYTF. CDR3 in DNA: TGTGCCATCAAGCCGGGACAGGGACGAGCTAACTATGGCTACACCTTC. This chain links TRBV10-3 with TRBJ1-2; TRBD1 matches 9 bases. With 7 bases clipped from V and 0 bases from J, the junction kept 9 bases outside the gene matches. Germline assignment: CDR1 ENHRY and CDR2 SYGVKD. The CDR3 has 16 amino acids.

This clonotype was seen only a few times. The CDR3 region is CSVGSVFSYNEQFF. The CDR3 nucleotides read TGCAGCGTTGGAAGCGTTTTCTCCTACAATGAGCAGTTCTTC. This chain joins TRBV29-1 and TRBJ2-1; D is undetermined. V gave up 4 bases and J gave up 0 bases, with 10 bases separating them. CDR3 length: 14 amino acids. Germline CDR1 SQVTM, CDR2 ANQGSEA.

The rearrangement uses TRBV20-1 and TRBJ1-4; no reliable D call. Germline lookup yields CDR1 DFQATT and CDR2 SNEGSKA (reference sequence). V gave up 3 bases and J gave up 7 bases, with 15 bases separating them. The CDR3 is made up of 14 amino acids. The CDR3: CSASWGARAEKLFF. In DNA form, the CDR3 reads TGCAGTGCTAGTTGGGGAGCGCGGGCTGAAAAACTGTTTTTT.

The table lists this clonotype with a few counts. The gene calls are TRBV12-3 or TRBV12-4 and TRBJ1-6, with D possibly being TRBD1 (5 bases). The V end lost 8 bases, the J end lost 7 bases, and 21 bases lay between the germline ends. The length of the CDR3 is 16 residues. The DNA of the CDR3 is TGTGCCAGCTCGCGCACTTCAGGGCCCCTAAATTCACCCCTCCACTTT. Translation gives CASSRTSGPLNSPLHF.

The rearrangement links TRBV29-1 to TRBJ1-1; D gene ambiguous. The CDR3 extends over 12 amino acids. From germline, CDR1 is SQVTM and CDR2 ANQGSEA. The ends were cut back, 6 bases at V and 1 base at J, with 9 bases in the middle. CDR3 bases: TGCAGCGTCCTCGGCGGGAACACTGAAGCTTTCTTT. Translating it yields CSVLGGNTEAFF.